This record looks at one T cell receptor beta chain sequence and its context. Losses at the gene ends were 3 bases for V and 2 bases for J; bases not matched to a gene: 4. Germline CDR1 is WNHNN and CDR2 is SYGVQD (reference sequence). This CDR3 is built from 15 residues. Study processing details: Estimates of nucleated cell counts were drawn from the amplification of reference gene primers. Profiling relied on immunoSEQ multiplex PCR, and the TCRdb table lists in-frame clones only, not all of them. The DNA gave D and trimming, while V, J and clone size come from that table. Found here are about 90,000 clones, under 95% of them singletons; the top ten hold approximately 2.3%. This sample was taken from a study of blood T cell repertoires in COVID-19. Study summary: COVID-19 samples from acute and convalescent phases originated in the United States, Italy and Spain. PBMCs, B-cell-depleted T cells, or T cells provided the cDNA or gDNA that made up the material.

Sequencing was carried out using peripheral blood. The chain couples TRBV10-1 to TRBJ2-3; TRBD2 matches 8 bases. This receptor was taken from a human donor with active COVID-19. The donor label of this sample is uncertain. The chain's CDR3 is CASSDGGGNTDTQYF. Written as DNA, the CDR3 is TGCGCCAGCAGTGACGGCGGGGGGAACACAGATACGCAGTATTTT.